These 23 T cell receptor beta chains were sequenced from one sample in a study of blood T cells in healthy people across ages. Together with a sample-barcoded 5' primer, a J-beta primer mix was included in a second PCR lasting roughly 6 to 12 cycles. TCRdb passed the 5' RACE reads through MiXCR, listing each CDR3 protein once. The data contain about 1.4 million distinct CDR3 sequences, approximately 59% of them singletons. The source material was blood. The source is a man aged 18 to 29 in good health.

The chain joins TRBV7-2 to TRBJ1-6, with 7 bases lining up with TRBD1. CDR3 size: 14 residues. Germline-derived CDR1 and CDR2 are SGHTA and FQGNSA. Losses at the gene ends were 4 bases for V and 9 bases for J; bases not matched to a gene: 6. This CDR3 is CASSSTGAGSPLHF. CDR3 coding DNA: TGTGCCAGCAGCTCAACAGGGGCGGGTTCACCCCTCCACTTT.

V and J are TRBV15 and TRBJ2-1, with TRBD2 matching over 10 bases. This CDR3 spans 16 amino acids. Per germline, CDR1 LNHNV and CDR2 YYDKDF (reference sequence). J was trimmed by 3 bases and V by 4 bases; bases with no gene match: 6. This chain's CDR3 is CATSIRTSGYYNEQFF. In DNA form, the CDR3 reads TGTGCCACCAGCATAAGGACTAGCGGATACTACAATGAGCAGTTCTTC. Full variable domain (missing parts from reference TRBV15 and TRBJ2-1): DAMVIQNPRYQVTQFGKPVTLSCSQTLNHNVMYWYQQKSSQAPKLLFHYYDKDFNNEADTPDNFQSRRPNTSFCFLDIRSPGLGDTAMYLCATSIRTSGYYNEQFFGPGTRLTVL.

This clonotype has only a few counts. The chain couples TRBV27 to TRBJ1-1; unclear D gene. The CDR3 runs to 13 residues. Germline V gene sequence: CDR1 MNHEY, CDR2 SMNVEV (reference sequence). Trimming cost V 1 base and J 1 base, with 4 bases left between them. CDR3 protein: CASSLYGNTEAFF. The CDR3 nucleotides read TGTGCCAGCAGTTTATACGGGAACACTGAAGCTTTCTTT.

Worth noting for this clonotype: At one end the junction does not follow the germline gene, possibly because of a read error. The chain is built from TRBV7-2 and TRBJ2-3; perhaps D is TRBD1 or TRBD2 (5 bases each). Germline V gives CDR1 SGHTA, CDR2 FQGNSA. The CDR3 loop spans 15 amino acids. CDR3 loop: CASSLGGRGTDPQYF. DNA for the CDR3: TGTGCCAGCAGCTTAGGGGGACGTGGCACAGATCCGCAGTATTTT.

V and J are TRBV27 and TRBJ1-2, with 10 positions matching TRBD1. V was pared by 5 bases and J by 2 bases, with 5 bases of the junction left unmatched. The CDR3 length is 15 residues. The germline V gene has CDR1 MNHEY and CDR2 SMNVEV (reference sequence). CDR3 nucleotides: TGTGCCAGCAGTCTCTCGACAGGGGGCAACTATGGCTACACCTTC. It yields the protein CASSLSTGGNYGYTF.

This sequence joins TRBV7-7 and TRBJ2-7; the D call may be TRBD1 or TRBD2 (5 bases each). The germline V gene encodes CDR1 SSHAT and CDR2 FNYEAQ (reference sequence). This CDR3 is built from 16 residues. Trimming left V 0 bases short and J 1 base short, with 13 bases between. The CDR3, as DNA: TGTGCCAGCAGCTTAGCGCCGGGACCGATTTCCTACGAGCAGTACTTC. Its translation is CASSLAPGPISYEQYF.

The DNA for the CDR3 is TGTGCCAACAGGGCGTCCCCGTTCACAGATACGCAGTATTTT. It yields the protein CANRASPFTDTQYF. V gene TRBV7-9 combines with J gene TRBJ2-3, with D perhaps TRBD1 (6 bases). Germline CDR1 reads SEHNR; CDR2 reads FQNEAQ (reference sequence). The germline V and J ends were trimmed by 10 bases and 2 bases, with 16 bases remaining between them. The length of the CDR3 is 14 residues.

As to this clonotype: Mismatch with germline at one junction end may stem from a read error. V is TRBV27 and J is TRBJ2-1; 8 bases are shared with TRBD1. This CDR3 has 15 residues. CDR1 is MNHEY, CDR2 SMNVEV, per germline (reference sequence). The CDR3 DNA is TGTGCCAGCAGTTTTGAGGACAGGGCGGACAATGGGCAGTTCTTC. Translated, it gives CASSFEDRADNGQFF.

The gene calls are TRBV20-1 and TRBJ2-1, with D perhaps TRBD2 (5 bases). V was shortened by 0 bases and J by 2 bases, with 11 bases between the two germline ends. Germline V gene data show CDR1 as DFQATT and CDR2 as SNEGSKA (reference sequence). This CDR3 comprises 15 residues. CDR3 bases: TGCAGTGCTAGAGATGTGCGGGTACCCTACAATGAGCAGTTCTTC. This codes for CSARDVRVPYNEQFF.

The chain couples TRBV29-1 to TRBJ2-5; 9 bases agree with TRBD1. Germline loops: CDR1 SQVTM, CDR2 ANQGSEA. The V and J ends lost 7 bases and 11 bases, in that order; junction bases with no gene match: 14. The CDR3 sequence is 13 residues long. The CDR3 loop reads CSAVPGQGLEQYF. CDR3 in DNA: TGCAGCGCCGTCCCGGGACAGGGTTTAGAGCAGTACTTC.

V is TRBV15 and J is TRBJ2-5; no clear D gene. Germline loops: CDR1 LNHNV, CDR2 YYDKDF (reference sequence). This CDR3 is built from 14 residues. Trimming left V 4 bases short and J 5 bases short, with 14 bases between. DNA for the CDR3: TGTGCCACCAGCACCGGACCAGCTTCGGAGACCCAGTACTTC. Its translation: CATSTGPASETQYF.

This chain uses TRBV4-2 with TRBJ2-3, with 7 bases lining up with TRBD2. Germline V CDR1 and CDR2: LGHNA, YNFKEQ. This CDR3 has 18 amino acids. After removal of 2 bases from V and 2 bases from J, the junction contained 13 bases not matched to a gene. This CDR3 reads CASSQIVASGAYTDTQYF. DNA of the CDR3: TGTGCCAGCAGCCAAATTGTGGCTAGCGGAGCCTACACAGATACGCAGTATTTT.

The rearrangement joins TRBV7-8 to TRBJ2-6; D unresolved. The CDR3 totals 19 residues. Germline CDR1 and CDR2: SGHVS and FQNEAQ. Trimming cost V 1 base and J 0 bases, with 16 bases left between them. The CDR3 is CASSLVDRLQPSGANVLTF. The CDR3 bases are TGTGCCAGCAGCTTAGTCGACCGACTCCAACCCTCTGGGGCCAACGTCCTGACTTTC.

This clonotype was recorded once. V is TRBV5-1 and J is TRBJ2-3; D is possibly TRBD2 (6 bases). The length of the CDR3 is 20 residues. Trimming left V 1 base short and J 1 base short, with 25 bases between. Germline CDR1 reads SGHRS; CDR2 reads YFSETQ. CDR3 sequence: CASSLRAGSLDFGGTDTQYF. Here the CDR3 DNA reads TGCGCCAGCAGCTTGAGGGCGGGGAGCTTGGATTTTGGCGGCACAGATACGCAGTATTTT.

The table lists this clonotype with a few counts. The V gene is TRBV20-1, the J gene TRBJ2-7; 11 bases line up with TRBD2. CDR1 and CDR2 (germline): DFQATT, SNEGSKA (reference sequence). Trimming at V came to 6 bases and at J to 2 bases, leaving 15 bases not matched to a gene. The CDR3 consists of 17 residues. The CDR3 loop reads CSASLAPGTSGTYEQYF. The CDR3 DNA sequence: TGCAGTGCCAGTCTTGCCCCCGGGACTAGCGGAACCTACGAGCAGTACTTC.

The chain recombines TRBV5-5 with TRBJ1-5; no firm D call. Trimming pared 4 bases from V and 0 bases from J, leaving 17 bases between. Germline CDR1 is SGHKS and CDR2 is YYEKEE (reference sequence). The CDR3 runs 17 residues. The CDR3 sequence: CASSPSLALYSNQPQHF. CDR3 coding DNA: TGTGCCAGCAGCCCCTCCTTGGCCCTTTATAGCAATCAGCCCCAGCATTTT.

V gene TRBV27 combines with J gene TRBJ1-2; TRBD1 aligns across 7 bases. Germline values: CDR1 MNHEY, CDR2 SMNVEV (reference sequence). Germline trimming cut 6 bases from V and 8 bases from J; bases unmatched to any gene: 12. The CDR3 is 14 amino acids. CDR3 nucleotides: TGTGCCAGCAGCCCAATAGGGGGCGCGAGGGGCTACACCTTC. Its translation is CASSPIGGARGYTF.

The chain carries TRBV10-2 and TRBJ2-5, with 9 bases aligning to TRBD1. CDR1 and CDR2 (germline): WSHSY, SAAADI. CDR3 size: 12 residues. Trimming at V came to 6 bases and at J to 7 bases, leaving 3 bases not matched to a gene. CDR3: CASRDRGWTQYF. The CDR3 region has the DNA TGCGCCAGCAGGGACAGGGGATGGACCCAGTACTTC.

The gene calls are TRBV28 and TRBJ2-4; TRBD1 aligns across 8 bases. The J call may not be correct, given that the DNA end is closer to TRBJ2-5. CDR3 length equals 14 residues. Germline values: CDR1 MDHEN, CDR2 SYDVKM. The CDR3 spells CANARQGFGETQYF. The CDR3 region has the DNA TGTGCCAACGCTCGACAGGGGTTTGGAGAGACCCAGTACTTC.

The CDR3 nucleotides are TGCGCCAGCAGCCAAGTCGTTCAGGGAGGGGCCGAGCAGTACTTC. This translates into CASSQVVQGGAEQYF. The J gene is TRBJ2-7, the V gene TRBV4-1, with 7 bases matching TRBD2. The V gene end was trimmed by 1 base and the J gene end by 6 bases; junction bases not matched to a gene: 9. CDR3 size: 15 residues. Germline CDR1 and CDR2: MGHRA and YSYEKL.

This clonotype was recorded only once. This chain uses TRBV7-2 with TRBJ2-3, with D hard to call. Looked up from germline, CDR1 is SGHTA and CDR2 is FQGNSA. This CDR3 spans 15 amino acids. Deletions cut 1 base from V and 4 bases from J, with 12 bases between. CDR3 bases: TGTGCCAGCAGCTTAGAAAGGGATATGGCAGATACGCAGTATTTT. Its translation: CASSLERDMADTQYF. Complete variable domain (other parts from reference TRBV7-2 and TRBJ2-3): GAGVSQSPSNKVTEKGKDVELRCDPISGHTALYWYRQSLGQGLEFLIYFQGNSAPDKSGLPSDRFSAERTGGSVSTLTIQRTQQEDSAVYLCASSLERDMADTQYFGPGTRLTVL.

V and J are TRBV4-2 and TRBJ1-1; D is perhaps TRBD1 (6 bases). Germline V gene lookup returns CDR1 LGHNA and CDR2 YNFKEQ. There are 15 residues in the CDR3. The ends were cut back, 0 bases at V and 3 bases at J, with 11 bases in the middle. DNA of the CDR3: TGTGCCAGCAGCCAAGATTCAGGGGTGGACACTGAAGCTTTCTTT. Its protein product is CASSQDSGVDTEAFF.

This chain links TRBV19 with TRBJ2-7; D assignment may be TRBD1 or TRBD2 (5 bases each). The ends were cut back, 5 bases at V and 1 base at J, with 12 bases in the middle. Per the germline V gene, CDR1 is LNHDA and CDR2 is SQIVND (reference sequence). The CDR3 sequence is 14 residues long. The CDR3 DNA reads TGTGCCAGTAGTGTGTGGGACGGTTCCTACGAGCAGTACTTC. Encoded protein: CASSVWDGSYEQYF. The full variable domain, in which reference TRBV19 and TRBJ2-7 provide the parts outside the CDR3, is DGGITQSPKYLFRKEGQNVTLSCEQNLNHDAMYWYRQDPGQGLRLIYYSQIVNDFQKGDIAEGYSVSREKKESFPLTVTSAQKNPTAFYLCASSVWDGSYEQYFGPGTRLTVT.